This TCR beta chain appears in the sequencing data of a study of a mutant IDH1 vaccine in newly diagnosed glioma (dated by TCRdb to 2020 to 2022). For the wider study: Eight vaccinations were administered to patients in weeks 1, 3, 5, 7, 11, 15, 19 and 23, corresponding to visits V03 through V10. Of the approximately 33 treated patients, about 62% were male and approximately 38% were female, and the mean age was around 40 years. Prior to enrollment, standard therapy consisting of radiotherapy alone, temozolomide alone, or radiochemotherapy with temozolomide had been administered to patients, with the combination being received by most patients. Vaccination was initiated 4-6 weeks after radiotherapy alone, or concurrently with temozolomide cycles in the chemotherapy-containing groups. For exploratory analyses, longitudinal TCRB deep sequencing was carried out in 25 treated patients wherever samples were available. Peripheral blood was drawn at six visits: V03 (baseline), V05, V07, V10, V12 and V13. What the authors observed across the whole study: No apparent relationship was observed between pseudoprogression and alterations in the top peripheral T cell clonotypes detected by TCRB sequencing. Selection of PBMC samples for TCRB deep sequencing was based on availability. The authors stated that sample limitations prevented analyses of patient blood samples from being reproduced. Immune responses induced by the vaccine were seen in over 80% of patients across multiple MHC alleles.

This clone was counted once. What antigen it recognizes has not been identified. No qualities accompany the bases; no much larger clone lies one base away. The time point label of this sample denotes: week 11, during vaccination. Each vaccine dose, consisting of 300 ug of a 20-mer mutant IDH1 peptide in Montanide, was administered subcutaneously with topical imiquimod. Newly diagnosed WHO grade 3 or 4 IDH1-mutant astrocytomas showing loss of nuclear ATRX were present in the donors. The samples were drawn from NOA16, a multicentre, single-arm, open-label phase I trial in Germany that tested a mutant IDH1 peptide vaccine in humans for the first time. Genomic DNA for TCRB sequencing was extracted from EDTA blood using the DNeasy Blood and Tissue Kit. Trimming leaves V shorter by 8 bases and J shorter by 6 bases, with the junction holding 11 bases beyond the gene matches. CDR1 KGHSY and CDR2 FQNENV were looked up in the germline V gene. The CDR3, cysteine through phenylalanine, is 15 amino acids long. The read is trimmed to its CDR3 DNA, 45 bases read in frame from base 1.

Library method: the immunoSEQ multiplex PCR assay. The hsTCRB Kit was used according to the manufacturer's protocol to amplify rearranged TCR beta chain sequences. An Illumina MiSeq was used to sequence the TCRB libraries. On the study's bioinformatics: The proprietary platform of the kit vendor was used for demultiplexing, trimming and gene mapping. TCRdb stores this immuneACCESS table with in-frame sequences only. Part of the clones is absent; in the studies checked, under half of the shortfall reflects unresolved V genes, and no reason is known for the rest. V, J and clone size are those of that table, while D and trimming were read from the DNA. The sample includes roughly 48,000 clones, with 91% observed a single time. Jointly, the top ten make up over 2% of the sample.

Here the sequenced sample was PBMCs, taken from a glioma patient whose treatment included an IDH1 peptide vaccine. The chain employs TRBV16 and TRBJ2-3; 10 bases in the middle match TRBD2. The source is a man aged 45-60 years with glioma. The CDR3 loop reads CASGPSGSALDTQYF. The bases are TGTGCCAGCGGTCCTAGCGGGAGCGCCCTGGATACGCAGTATTTT.